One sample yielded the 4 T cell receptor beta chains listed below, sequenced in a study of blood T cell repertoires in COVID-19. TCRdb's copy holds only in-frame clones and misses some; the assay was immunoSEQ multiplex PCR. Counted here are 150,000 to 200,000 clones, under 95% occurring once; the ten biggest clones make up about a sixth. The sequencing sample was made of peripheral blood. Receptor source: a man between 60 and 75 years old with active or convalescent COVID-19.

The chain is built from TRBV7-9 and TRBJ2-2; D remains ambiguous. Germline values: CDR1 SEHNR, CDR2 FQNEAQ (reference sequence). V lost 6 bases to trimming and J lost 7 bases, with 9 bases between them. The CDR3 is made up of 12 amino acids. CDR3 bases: TGTGCCAGCAGTTATAGTCTCGGGGAGCTGTTTTTT. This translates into CASSYSLGELFF.

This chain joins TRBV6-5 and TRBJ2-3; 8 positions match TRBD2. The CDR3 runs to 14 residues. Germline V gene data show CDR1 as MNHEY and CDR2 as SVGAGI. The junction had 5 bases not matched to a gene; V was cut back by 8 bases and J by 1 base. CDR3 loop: CASGLALGTDTQYF. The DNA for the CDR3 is TGTGCCAGCGGACTAGCCCTCGGCACAGATACGCAGTATTTT.

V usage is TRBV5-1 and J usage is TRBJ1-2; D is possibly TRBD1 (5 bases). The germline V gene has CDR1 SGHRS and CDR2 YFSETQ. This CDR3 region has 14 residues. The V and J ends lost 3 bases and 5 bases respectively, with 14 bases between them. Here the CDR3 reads CASSSQWGGYGYTF. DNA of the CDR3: TGCGCCAGCAGCTCCCAGTGGGGGGGGTATGGCTACACCTTC.

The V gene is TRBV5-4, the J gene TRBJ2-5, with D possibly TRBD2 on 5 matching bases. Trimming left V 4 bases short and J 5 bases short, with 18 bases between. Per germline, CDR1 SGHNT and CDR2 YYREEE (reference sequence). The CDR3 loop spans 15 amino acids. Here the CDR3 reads CASSPPGVAWETQYF. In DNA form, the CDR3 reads TGTGCCAGCAGCCCTCCCGGGGTAGCGTGGGAGACCCAGTACTTC.